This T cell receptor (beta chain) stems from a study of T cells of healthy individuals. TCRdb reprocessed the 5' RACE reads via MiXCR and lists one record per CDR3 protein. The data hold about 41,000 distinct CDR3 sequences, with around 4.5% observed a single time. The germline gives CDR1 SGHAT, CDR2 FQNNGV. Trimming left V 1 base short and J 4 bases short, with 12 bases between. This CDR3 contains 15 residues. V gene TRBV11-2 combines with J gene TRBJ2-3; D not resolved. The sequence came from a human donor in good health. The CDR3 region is CASSLVGEGADTQYF. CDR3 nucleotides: TGTGCCAGCAGCTTAGTTGGGGAAGGAGCAGATACGCAGTATTTT.